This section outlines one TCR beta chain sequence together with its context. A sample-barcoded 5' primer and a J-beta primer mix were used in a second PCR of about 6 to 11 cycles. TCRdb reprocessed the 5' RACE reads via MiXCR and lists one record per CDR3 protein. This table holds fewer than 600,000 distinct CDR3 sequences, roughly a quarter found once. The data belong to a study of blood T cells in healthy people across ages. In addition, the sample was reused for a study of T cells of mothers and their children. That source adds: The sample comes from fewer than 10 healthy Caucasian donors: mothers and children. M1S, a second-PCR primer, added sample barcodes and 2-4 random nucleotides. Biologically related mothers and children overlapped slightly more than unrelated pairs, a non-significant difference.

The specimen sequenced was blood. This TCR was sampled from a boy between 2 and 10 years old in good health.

This chain's CDR3 is CASSKGLAGPGETQYF. CDR3 DNA: TGTGCCAGCAGCAAGGGACTAGCGGGGCCCGGGGAGACCCAGTACTTC. This rearrangement joins TRBV3-1 to TRBJ2-5, with 13 bases that match TRBD2. In germline, CDR1 is LGHDT, CDR2 YNNKEL (reference sequence). V lost 5 bases and J lost 5; bases outside the gene matches: 8. The length of the CDR3 is 16 residues.